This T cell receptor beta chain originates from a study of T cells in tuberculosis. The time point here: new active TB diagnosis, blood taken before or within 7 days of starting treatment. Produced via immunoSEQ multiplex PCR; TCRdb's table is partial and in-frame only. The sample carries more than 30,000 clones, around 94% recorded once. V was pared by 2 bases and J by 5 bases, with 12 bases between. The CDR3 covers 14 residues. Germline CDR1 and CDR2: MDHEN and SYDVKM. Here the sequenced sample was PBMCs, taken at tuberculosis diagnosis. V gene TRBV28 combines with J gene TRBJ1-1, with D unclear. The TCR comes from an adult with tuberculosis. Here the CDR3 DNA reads TGTGCCAGCAGTTTAGTCCTGAGTGGTACTGAAGCTTTCTTT. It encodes CASSLVLSGTEAFF.